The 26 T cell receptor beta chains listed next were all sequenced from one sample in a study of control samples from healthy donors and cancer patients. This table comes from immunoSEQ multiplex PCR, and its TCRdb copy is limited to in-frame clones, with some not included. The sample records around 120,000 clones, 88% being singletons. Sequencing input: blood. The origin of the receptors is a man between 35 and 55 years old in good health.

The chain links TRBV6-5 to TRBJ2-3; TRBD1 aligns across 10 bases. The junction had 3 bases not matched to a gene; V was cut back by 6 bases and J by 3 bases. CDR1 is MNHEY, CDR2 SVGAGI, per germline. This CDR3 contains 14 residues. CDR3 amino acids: CASRGDRGTDTQYF. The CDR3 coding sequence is TGTGCCAGCAGAGGGGACAGGGGAACAGATACGCAGTATTTT.

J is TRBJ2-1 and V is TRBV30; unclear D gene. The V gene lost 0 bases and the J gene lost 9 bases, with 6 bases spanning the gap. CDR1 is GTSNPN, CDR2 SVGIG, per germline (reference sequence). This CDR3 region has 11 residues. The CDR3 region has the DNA TGTGCCTGGAGTGTAAAGGTTGAGCAGTTCTTC. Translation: CAWSVKVEQFF. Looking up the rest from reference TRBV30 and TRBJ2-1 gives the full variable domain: SQTIHQWPATLVQPVGSPLSLECTVEGTSNPNLYWYRQAAGRGLQLLFYSVGIGQISSEVPQNLSASRPQDRQFILSSKKLLLSDSGFYLCAWSVKVEQFFGPGTRLTVL.

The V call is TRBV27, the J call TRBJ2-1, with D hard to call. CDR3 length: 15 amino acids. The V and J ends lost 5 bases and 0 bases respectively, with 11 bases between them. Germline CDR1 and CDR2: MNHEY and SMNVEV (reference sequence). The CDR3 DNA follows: TGTGCCAGCAGTCGCGGAGTTCGCTCCTACAATGAGCAGTTCTTC. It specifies CASSRGVRSYNEQFF.

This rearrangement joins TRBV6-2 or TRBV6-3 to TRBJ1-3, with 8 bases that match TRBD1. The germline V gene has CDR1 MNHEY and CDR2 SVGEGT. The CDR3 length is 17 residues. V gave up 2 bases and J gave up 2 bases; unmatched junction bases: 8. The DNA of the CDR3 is TGTGCCAGCAGTTACCTTCCAACAGGGGGTGCTGGAAACACCATATATTTT. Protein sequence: CASSYLPTGGAGNTIYF.

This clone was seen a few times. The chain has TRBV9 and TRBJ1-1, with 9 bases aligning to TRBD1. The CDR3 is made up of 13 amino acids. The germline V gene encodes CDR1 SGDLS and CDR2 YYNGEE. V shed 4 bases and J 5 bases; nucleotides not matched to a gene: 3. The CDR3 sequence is CASSFGQGTEAFF. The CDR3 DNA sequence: TGTGCCAGCAGCTTCGGACAGGGGACTGAAGCTTTCTTT.

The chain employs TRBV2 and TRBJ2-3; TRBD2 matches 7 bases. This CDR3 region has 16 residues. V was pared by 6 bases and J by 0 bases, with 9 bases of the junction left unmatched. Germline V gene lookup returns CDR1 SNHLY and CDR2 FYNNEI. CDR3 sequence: CASSEGAGGSTDTQYF. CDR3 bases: TGTGCCAGCAGCGAGGGAGCCGGGGGGAGCACAGATACGCAGTATTTT.

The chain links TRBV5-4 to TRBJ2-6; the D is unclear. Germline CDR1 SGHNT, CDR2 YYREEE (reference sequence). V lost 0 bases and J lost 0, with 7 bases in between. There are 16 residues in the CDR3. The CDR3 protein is CASSLGSSSGANVLTF. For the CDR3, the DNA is TGTGCCAGCAGCTTGGGCAGCTCCTCTGGGGCCAACGTCCTGACTTTC. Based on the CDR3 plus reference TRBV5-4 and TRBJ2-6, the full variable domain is ETGVTQSPTHLIKTRGQQVTLRCSSQSGHNTVSWYQQALGQGPQFIFQYYREEENGRGNFPPRFSGLQFPNYSSELNVNALELDDSALYLCASSLGSSSGANVLTFGAGSRLTVL.

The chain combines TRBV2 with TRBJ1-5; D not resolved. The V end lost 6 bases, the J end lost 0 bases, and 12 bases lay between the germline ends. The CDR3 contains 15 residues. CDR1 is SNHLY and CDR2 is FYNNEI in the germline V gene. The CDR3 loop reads CASSPNSGSNQPQHF. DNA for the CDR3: TGTGCCAGCAGCCCTAACAGTGGTAGCAATCAGCCCCAGCATTTT.

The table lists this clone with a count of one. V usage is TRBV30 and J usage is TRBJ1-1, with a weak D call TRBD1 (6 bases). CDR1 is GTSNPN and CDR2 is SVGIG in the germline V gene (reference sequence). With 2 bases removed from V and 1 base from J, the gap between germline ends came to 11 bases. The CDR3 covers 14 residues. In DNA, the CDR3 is TGTGCCTGGAGTTTTCAGGGGTCGAACACTGAAGCTTTCTTT. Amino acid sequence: CAWSFQGSNTEAFF.

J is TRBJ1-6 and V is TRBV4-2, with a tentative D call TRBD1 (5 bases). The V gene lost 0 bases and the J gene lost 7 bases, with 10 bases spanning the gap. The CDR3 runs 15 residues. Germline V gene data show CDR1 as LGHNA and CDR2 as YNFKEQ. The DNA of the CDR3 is TGTGCCAGCAGCCAAGATTGGGCAGGGAATTCACCCCTCCACTTT. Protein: CASSQDWAGNSPLHF.

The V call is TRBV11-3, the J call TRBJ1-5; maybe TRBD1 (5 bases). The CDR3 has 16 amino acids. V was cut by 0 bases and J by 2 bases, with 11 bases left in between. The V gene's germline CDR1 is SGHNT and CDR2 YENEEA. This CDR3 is CASSLDSRDGNQPQHF. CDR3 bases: TGTGCCAGCAGCTTAGATAGTAGGGACGGCAATCAGCCCCAGCATTTT.

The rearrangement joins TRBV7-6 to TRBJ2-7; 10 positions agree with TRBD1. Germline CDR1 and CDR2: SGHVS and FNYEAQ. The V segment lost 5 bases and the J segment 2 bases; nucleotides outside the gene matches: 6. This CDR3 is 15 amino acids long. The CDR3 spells CASSLTGTGAYEQYF. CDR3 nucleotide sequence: TGTGCCAGCAGCCTGACCGGGACAGGGGCCTACGAGCAGTACTTC.

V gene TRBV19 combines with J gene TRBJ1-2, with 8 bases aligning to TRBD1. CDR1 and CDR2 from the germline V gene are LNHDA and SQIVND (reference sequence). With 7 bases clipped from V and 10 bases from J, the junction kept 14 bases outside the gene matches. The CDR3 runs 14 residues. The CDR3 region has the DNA TGTGCCAGTACCCTGGGACAGGTTAACGCATACTACACCTTC. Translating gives CASTLGQVNAYYTF.

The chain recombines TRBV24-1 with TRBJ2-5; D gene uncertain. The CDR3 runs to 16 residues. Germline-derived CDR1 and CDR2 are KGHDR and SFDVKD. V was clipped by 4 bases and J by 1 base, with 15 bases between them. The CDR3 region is CATSDGLPTLQETQYF. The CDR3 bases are TGTGCCACCAGTGACGGTCTACCCACCCTCCAAGAGACCCAGTACTTC.

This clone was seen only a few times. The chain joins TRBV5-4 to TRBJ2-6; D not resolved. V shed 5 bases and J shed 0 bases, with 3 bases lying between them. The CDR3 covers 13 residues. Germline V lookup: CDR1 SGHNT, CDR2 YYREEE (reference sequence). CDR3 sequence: CASRNSGANVLTF. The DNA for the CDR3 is TGTGCCAGCAGAAACTCTGGGGCCAACGTCCTGACTTTC. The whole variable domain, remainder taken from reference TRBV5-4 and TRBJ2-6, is ETGVTQSPTHLIKTRGQQVTLRCSSQSGHNTVSWYQQALGQGPQFIFQYYREEENGRGNFPPRFSGLQFPNYSSELNVNALELDDSALYLCASRNSGANVLTFGAGSRLTVL.

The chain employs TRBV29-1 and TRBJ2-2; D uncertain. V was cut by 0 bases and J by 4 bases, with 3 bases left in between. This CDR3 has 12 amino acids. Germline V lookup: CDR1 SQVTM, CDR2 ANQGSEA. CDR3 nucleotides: TGCAGCGTTGAAGAACTCACCGGGGAGCTGTTTTTT. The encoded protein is CSVEELTGELFF.

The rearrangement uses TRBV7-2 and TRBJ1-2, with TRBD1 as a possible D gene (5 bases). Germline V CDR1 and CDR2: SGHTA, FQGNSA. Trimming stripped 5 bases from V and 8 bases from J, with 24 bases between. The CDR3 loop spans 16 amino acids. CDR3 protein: CASSLHIAGGSRGYTF. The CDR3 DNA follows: TGTGCCAGCAGCCTCCATATTGCGGGGGGTTCGCGCGGCTACACCTTC.

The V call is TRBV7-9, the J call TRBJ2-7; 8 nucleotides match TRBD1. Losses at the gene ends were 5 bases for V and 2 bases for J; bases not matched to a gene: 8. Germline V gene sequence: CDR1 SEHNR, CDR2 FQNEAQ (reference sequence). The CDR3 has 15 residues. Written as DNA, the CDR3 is TGTGCCAGCAGCCCCGGGACAGGAGCAACCTACGAGCAGTACTTC. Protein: CASSPGTGATYEQYF.

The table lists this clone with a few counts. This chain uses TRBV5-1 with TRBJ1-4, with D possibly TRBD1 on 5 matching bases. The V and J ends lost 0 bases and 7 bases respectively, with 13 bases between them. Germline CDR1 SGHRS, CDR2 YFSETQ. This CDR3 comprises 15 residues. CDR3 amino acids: CASSLGRGQGEKLFF. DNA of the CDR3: TGCGCCAGCAGCTTGGGCCGAGGGCAGGGTGAAAAACTGTTTTTT.

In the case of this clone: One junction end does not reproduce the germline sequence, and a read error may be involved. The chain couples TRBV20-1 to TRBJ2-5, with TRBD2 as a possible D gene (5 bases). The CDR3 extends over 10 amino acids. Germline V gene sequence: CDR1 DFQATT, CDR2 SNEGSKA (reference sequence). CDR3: CSAGEGTQYF. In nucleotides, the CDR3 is TGCAGTGCTGGAGAGGGGACCCAGTACTTC.

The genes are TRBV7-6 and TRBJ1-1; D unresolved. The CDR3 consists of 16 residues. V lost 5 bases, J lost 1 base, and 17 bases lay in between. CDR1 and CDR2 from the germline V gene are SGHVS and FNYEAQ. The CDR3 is CASSPIYGSPNTEAFF. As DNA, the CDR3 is TGTGCCAGCAGCCCAATATATGGCTCCCCGAACACTGAAGCTTTCTTT.

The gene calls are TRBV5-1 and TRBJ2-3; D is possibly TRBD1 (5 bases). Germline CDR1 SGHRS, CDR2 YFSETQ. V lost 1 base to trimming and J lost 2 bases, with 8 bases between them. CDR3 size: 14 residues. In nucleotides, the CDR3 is TGCGCCAGCAGCTTGAACAGGTACACAGATACGCAGTATTTT. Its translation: CASSLNRYTDTQYF.

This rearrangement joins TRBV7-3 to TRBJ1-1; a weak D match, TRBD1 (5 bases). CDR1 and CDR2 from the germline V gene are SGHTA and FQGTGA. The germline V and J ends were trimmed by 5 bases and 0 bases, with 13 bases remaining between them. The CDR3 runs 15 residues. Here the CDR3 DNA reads TGTGCCAGCAGCCCCCAAGGAGGGGTGAACACTGAAGCTTTCTTT. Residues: CASSPQGGVNTEAFF.

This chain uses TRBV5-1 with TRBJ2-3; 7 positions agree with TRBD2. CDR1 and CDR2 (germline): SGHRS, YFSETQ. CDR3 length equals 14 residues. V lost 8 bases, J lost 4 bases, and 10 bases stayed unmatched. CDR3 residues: CASMTGGGSDTQYF. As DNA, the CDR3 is TGCGCCAGTATGACGGGGGGAGGGTCAGATACGCAGTATTTT.

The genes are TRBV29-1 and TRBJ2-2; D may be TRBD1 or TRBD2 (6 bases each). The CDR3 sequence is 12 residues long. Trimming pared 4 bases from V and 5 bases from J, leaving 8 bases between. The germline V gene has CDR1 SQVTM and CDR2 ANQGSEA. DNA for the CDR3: TGCAGCGTTGGGGGGGCAACCGGGGAGCTGTTTTTT. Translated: CSVGGATGELFF.

CDR3 sequence: CASSIRDRDEKLFF. CDR3 DNA sequence: TGTGCCAGCAGCATCCGGGACAGGGATGAAAAACTGTTTTTT. The chain uses TRBV7-9 and TRBJ1-4; 9 positions agree with TRBD1. This CDR3 comprises 14 residues. After removal of 5 bases from V and 6 bases from J, the junction contained 4 bases not matched to a gene. Germline loops: CDR1 SEHNR, CDR2 FQNEAQ (reference sequence).